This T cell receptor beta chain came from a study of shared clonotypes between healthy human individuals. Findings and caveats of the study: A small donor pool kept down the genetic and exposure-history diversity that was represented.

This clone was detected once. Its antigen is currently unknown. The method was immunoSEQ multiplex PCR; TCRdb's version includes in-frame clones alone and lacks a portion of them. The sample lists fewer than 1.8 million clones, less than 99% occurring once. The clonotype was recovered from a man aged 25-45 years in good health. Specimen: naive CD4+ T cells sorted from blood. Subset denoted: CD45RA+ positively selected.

The CDR3 loop is CASSKGNTEAFF. Written as DNA, the CDR3 is TGTGCTAGTTCAAAGGGAAACACTGAAGCTTTCTTT. The chain couples TRBV12-5 to TRBJ1-1; the D is unclear. Germline V gene lookup returns CDR1 LGHNT and CDR2 FRNRAP. The CDR3 length is 12 residues. V lost 8 bases and J lost 2, with 9 bases in between.